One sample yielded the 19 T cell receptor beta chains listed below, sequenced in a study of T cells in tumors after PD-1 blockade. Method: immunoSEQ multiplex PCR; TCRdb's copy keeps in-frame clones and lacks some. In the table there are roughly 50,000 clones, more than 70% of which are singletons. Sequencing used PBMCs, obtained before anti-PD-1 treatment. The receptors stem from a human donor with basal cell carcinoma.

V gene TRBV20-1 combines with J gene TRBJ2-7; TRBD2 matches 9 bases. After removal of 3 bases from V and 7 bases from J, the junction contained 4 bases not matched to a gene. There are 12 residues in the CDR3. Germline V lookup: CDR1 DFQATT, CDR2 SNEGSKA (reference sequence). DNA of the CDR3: TGCAGTGCTAGTAGGAGCGGGGGGGAGCAGTACTTC. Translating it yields CSASRSGGEQYF.

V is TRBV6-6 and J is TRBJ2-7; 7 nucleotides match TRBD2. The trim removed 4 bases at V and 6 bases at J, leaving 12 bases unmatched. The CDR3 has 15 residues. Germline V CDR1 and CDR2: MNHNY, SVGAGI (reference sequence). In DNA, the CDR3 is TGTGCCAGCAGTTCCCCGGCGGGACTACTATTCGAGCAGTACTTC. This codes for CASSSPAGLLFEQYF.

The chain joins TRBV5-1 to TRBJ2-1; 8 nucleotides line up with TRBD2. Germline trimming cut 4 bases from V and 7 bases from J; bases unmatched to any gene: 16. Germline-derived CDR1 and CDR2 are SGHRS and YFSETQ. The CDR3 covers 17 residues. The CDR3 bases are TGCGCCAGCAGCCCAATGGGGCTAGCGGGTACTACAAATGAGCAGTTCTTC. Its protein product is CASSPMGLAGTTNEQFF. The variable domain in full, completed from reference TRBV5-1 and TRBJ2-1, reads KAGVTQTPRYLIKTRGQQVTLSCSPISGHRSVSWYQQTPGQGLQFLFEYFSETQRNKGNFPGRFSGRQFSNSRSEMNVSTLELGDSALYLCASSPMGLAGTTNEQFFGPGTRLTVL.

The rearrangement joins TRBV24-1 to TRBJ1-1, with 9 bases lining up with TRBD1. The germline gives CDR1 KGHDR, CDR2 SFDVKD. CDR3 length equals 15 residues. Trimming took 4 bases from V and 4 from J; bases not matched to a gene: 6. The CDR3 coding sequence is TGTGCCACCAGTGACACTCGACAGGGGGTCACTGAAGCTTTCTTT. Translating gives CATSDTRQGVTEAFF.

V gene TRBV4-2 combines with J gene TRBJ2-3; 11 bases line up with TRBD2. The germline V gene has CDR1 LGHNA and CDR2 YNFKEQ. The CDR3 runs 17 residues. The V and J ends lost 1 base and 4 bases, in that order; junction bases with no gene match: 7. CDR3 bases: TGTGCCAGCAGCCAAGCGGCGTTAGCGGGAGGGTCAGATACGCAGTATTTT. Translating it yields CASSQAALAGGSDTQYF.

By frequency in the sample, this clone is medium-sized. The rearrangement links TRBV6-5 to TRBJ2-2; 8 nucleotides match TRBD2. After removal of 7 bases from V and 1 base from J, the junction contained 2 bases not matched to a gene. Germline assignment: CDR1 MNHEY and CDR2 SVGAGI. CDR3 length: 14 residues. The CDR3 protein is CASTLAENTGELFF. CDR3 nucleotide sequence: TGTGCCAGCACACTAGCGGAGAACACCGGGGAGCTGTTTTTT.

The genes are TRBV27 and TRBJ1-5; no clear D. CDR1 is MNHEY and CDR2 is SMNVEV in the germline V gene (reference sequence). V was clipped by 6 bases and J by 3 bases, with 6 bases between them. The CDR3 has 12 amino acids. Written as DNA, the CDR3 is TGTGCCAGCAGCCGAGTCAATCAGCCCCAGCATTTT. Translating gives CASSRVNQPQHF.

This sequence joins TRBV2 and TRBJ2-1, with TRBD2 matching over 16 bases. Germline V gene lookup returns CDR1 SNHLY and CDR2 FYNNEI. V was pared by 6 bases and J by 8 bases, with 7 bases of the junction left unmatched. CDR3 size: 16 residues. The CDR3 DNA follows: TGTGCCAGCAGGAGGGGACTAGCGGGAGGGTTCGATGAGCAGTTCTTC. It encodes CASRRGLAGGFDEQFF.

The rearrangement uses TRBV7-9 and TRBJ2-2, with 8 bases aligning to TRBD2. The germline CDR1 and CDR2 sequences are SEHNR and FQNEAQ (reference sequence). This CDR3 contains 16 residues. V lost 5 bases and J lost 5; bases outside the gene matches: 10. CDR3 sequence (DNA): TGTGCCAGCAGCGACGGGACTAGAAGTGTGACCGGGGAGCTGTTTTTT. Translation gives CASSDGTRSVTGELFF.

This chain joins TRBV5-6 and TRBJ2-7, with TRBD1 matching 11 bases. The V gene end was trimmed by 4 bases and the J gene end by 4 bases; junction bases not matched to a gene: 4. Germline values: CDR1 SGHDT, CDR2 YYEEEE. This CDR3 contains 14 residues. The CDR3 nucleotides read TGTGCCAGCAGCCAGGACAGGGGGCGATACGAGCAGTACTTC. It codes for CASSQDRGRYEQYF.

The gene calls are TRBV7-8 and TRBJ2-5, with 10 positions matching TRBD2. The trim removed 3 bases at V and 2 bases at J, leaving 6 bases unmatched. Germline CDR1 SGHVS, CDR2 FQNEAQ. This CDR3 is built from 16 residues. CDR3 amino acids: CASSFGGLAIQETQYF. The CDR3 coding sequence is TGTGCCAGCAGCTTTGGGGGACTAGCGATACAAGAGACCCAGTACTTC.

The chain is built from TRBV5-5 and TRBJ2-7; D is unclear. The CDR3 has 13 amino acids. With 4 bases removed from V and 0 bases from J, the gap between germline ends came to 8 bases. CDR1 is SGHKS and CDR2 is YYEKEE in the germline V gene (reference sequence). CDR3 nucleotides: TGTGCCAGCAGCCCGGCCAGCTCCTACGAGCAGTACTTC. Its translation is CASSPASSYEQYF.

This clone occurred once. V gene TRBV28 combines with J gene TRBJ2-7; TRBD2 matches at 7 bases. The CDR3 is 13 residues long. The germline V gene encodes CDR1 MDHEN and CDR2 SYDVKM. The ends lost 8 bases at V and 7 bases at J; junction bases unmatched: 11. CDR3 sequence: CASAGEGLREQYF. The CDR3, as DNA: TGTGCCAGCGCGGGGGAGGGCTTACGGGAGCAGTACTTC. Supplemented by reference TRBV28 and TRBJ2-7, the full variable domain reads DVKVTQSSRYLVKRTGEKVFLECVQDMDHENMFWYRQDPGLGLRLIYFSYDVKMKEKGDIPEGYSVSREKKERFSLILESASTNQTSMYLCASAGEGLREQYFGPGTRLTVT.

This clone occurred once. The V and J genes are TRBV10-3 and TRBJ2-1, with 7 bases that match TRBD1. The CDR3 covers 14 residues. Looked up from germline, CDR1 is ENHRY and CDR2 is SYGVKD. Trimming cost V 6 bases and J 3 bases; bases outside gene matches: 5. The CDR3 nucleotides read TGTGCCATCAGATCGGGACAGAGCTACAATGAGCAGTTCTTC. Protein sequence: CAIRSGQSYNEQFF.

CDR3 in DNA: TGCAGCGTGGAGGACAGATCGAACACTGAAGCTTTCTTT. Translated, it gives CSVEDRSNTEAFF. The V and J genes are TRBV29-1 and TRBJ1-1; D might be TRBD1 (6 bases). The germline V and J ends were trimmed by 6 bases and 1 base, with 12 bases remaining between them. The CDR3 consists of 13 residues. Germline CDR1 and CDR2: SQVTM and ANQGSEA.

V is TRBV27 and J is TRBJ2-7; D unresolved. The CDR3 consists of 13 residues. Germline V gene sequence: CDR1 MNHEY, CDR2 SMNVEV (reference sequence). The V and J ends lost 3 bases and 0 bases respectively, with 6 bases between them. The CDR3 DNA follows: TGTGCCAGCAGTTTGGGTCTCTCCTACGAGCAGTACTTC. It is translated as CASSLGLSYEQYF.

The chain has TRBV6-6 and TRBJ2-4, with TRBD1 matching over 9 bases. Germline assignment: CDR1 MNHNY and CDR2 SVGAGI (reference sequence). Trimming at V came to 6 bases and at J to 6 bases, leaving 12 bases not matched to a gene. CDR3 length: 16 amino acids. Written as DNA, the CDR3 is TGTGCCAGCAGCCTCGGGACAGGGACGGTCGGAAACATTCAGTACTTC. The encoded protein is CASSLGTGTVGNIQYF.

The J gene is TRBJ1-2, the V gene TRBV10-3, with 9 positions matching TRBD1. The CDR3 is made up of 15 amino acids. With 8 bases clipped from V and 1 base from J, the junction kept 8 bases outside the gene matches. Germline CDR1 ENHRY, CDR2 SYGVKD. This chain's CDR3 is CAILPGGQGNYGYTF. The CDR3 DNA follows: TGTGCCATCCTTCCGGGGGGACAGGGTAACTATGGCTACACCTTC.

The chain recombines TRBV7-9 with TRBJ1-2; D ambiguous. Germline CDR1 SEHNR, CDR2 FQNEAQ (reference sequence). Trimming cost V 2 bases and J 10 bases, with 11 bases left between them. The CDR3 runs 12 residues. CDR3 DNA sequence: TGTGCCAGCAGCTTACGCTCTCGTGACTACACCTTC. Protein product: CASSLRSRDYTF. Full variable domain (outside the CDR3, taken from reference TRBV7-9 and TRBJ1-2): DTGVSQNPRHKITKRGQNVTFRCDPISEHNRLYWYRQTLGQGPEFLTYFQNEAQLEKSRLLSDRFSAERPKGSFSTLEIQRTEQGDSAMYLCASSLRSRDYTFGSGTRLTVV.